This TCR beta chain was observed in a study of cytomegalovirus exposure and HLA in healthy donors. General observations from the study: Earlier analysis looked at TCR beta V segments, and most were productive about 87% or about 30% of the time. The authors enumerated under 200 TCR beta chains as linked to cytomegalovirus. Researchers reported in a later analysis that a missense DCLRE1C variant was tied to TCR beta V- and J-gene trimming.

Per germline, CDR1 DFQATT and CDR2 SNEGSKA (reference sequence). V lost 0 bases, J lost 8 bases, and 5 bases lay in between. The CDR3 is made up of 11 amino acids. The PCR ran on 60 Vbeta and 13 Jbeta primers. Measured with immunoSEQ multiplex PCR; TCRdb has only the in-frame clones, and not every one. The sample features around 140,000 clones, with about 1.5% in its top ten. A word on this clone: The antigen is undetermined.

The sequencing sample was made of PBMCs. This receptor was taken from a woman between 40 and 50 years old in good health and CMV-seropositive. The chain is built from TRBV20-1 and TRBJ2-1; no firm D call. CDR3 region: CSARDWHEQFF. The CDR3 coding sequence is TGCAGTGCTAGAGATTGGCATGAGCAGTTCTTC.